The 26 T cell receptor beta chains below come from one sample, sequenced in a study of T cell responses to AZD1222 COVID-19 vaccine. Repertoires were generated with immunoSEQ multiplex PCR, while TCRdb's copy carries only in-frame clones and drops some. Of over 100,000 clones in the sample, 87% were seen once. Sequencing was performed on peripheral blood, taken on day 0 of AZD1222 vaccination. These receptors were taken from an adult in good health.

This chain uses TRBV7-8 with TRBJ2-2; 9 nucleotides agree with TRBD1. CDR3 size: 14 residues. The ends lost 3 bases at V and 7 bases at J; junction bases unmatched: 3. From germline, CDR1 is SGHVS and CDR2 FQNEAQ. The CDR3, as DNA: TGTGCCAGCAGCTTGGGACAGGGTGACGGGGAGCTGTTTTTT. This codes for CASSLGQGDGELFF.

The chain employs TRBV25-1 and TRBJ1-4; D not certain. V dropped 6 bases and J dropped 7 bases, with 12 bases sitting between them. Germline assignment: CDR1 MGHDK and CDR2 SYGVNS. The CDR3 totals 13 residues. The CDR3 DNA sequence: TGTGCCAGCAGCAGGCTACCCGGTGAAAAACTGTTTTTT. Protein: CASSRLPGEKLFF.

The CDR3 sequence is CASSQVGEQGDHGYTF. Here the CDR3 DNA reads TGTGCCAGCAGCCAAGTTGGCGAACAGGGGGACCATGGCTACACCTTC. The chain joins TRBV4-2 to TRBJ1-2; 8 bases agree with TRBD1. The J segment lost 6 bases and the V segment lost 1 base, leaving 10 bases of the junction unmatched. The CDR3 covers 16 residues. From germline, CDR1 is LGHNA and CDR2 YNFKEQ.

The genes are TRBV1 and TRBJ2-7. TRBV1 is recorded as a pseudogene. The CDR3 totals 17 residues. The CDR3 reads CTSSQAFLGHPIYEQYF. The CDR3 region has the DNA TGCACCAGCAGCCAAGCATTCCTCGGCCATCCAATCTACGAGCAGTACTTC.

The chain carries TRBV30 and TRBJ1-2; D might be TRBD1 (5 bases). This CDR3 spans 17 amino acids. Germline V gives CDR1 GTSNPN, CDR2 SVGIG (reference sequence). Trimming shortened V by 5 bases and J by 5 bases, and 27 bases separated the two germline ends. The DNA for the CDR3 is TGTGCCTGGCACGCCATCAGAGGTCGGGGGACGGGTTATGGCTACACCTTC. Its protein product is CAWHAIRGRGTGYGYTF.

V and J are TRBV28 and TRBJ2-5; no clear D gene. Germline V gene data show CDR1 as MDHEN and CDR2 as SYDVKM. The CDR3 is 12 residues long. Trimming left V 11 bases short and J 5 bases short, with 15 bases between. CDR3 nucleotide sequence: TGTGCCGCAGAAGACCGAGTGGAGACCCAGTACTTC. It translates to CAAEDRVETQYF.

V gene TRBV25-1 combines with J gene TRBJ2-1, with TRBD2 matching over 9 bases. V lost 3 bases and J lost 10; bases outside the gene matches: 10. Germline V gene data show CDR1 as MGHDK and CDR2 as SYGVNS. The CDR3 sequence is 15 residues long. The CDR3 nucleotides are TGTGCCAGCAGTGATGGGGTAGCGGGAGTTCGGGAGCAGTTCTTC. This codes for CASSDGVAGVREQFF.

The chain combines TRBV29-1 with TRBJ2-3; no reliable D call. This CDR3 is 11 amino acids long. V was shortened by 3 bases and J by 10 bases, with 11 bases between the two germline ends. Germline V gene data show CDR1 as SQVTM and CDR2 as ANQGSEA. For the CDR3, the DNA is TGCAGCGTTGAGTCTACCGCGGCGCAGTATTTT. Its protein product is CSVESTAAQYF.

The rearrangement joins TRBV7-2 to TRBJ1-2; TRBD1 matches at 7 bases. Germline CDR1 reads SGHTA; CDR2 reads FQGNSA. The CDR3 is 14 amino acids. The V and J ends lost 1 base and 5 bases, in that order; junction bases with no gene match: 4. CDR3 DNA: TGTGCCAGCAGCTTAGATGCAGGGGGATATGGCTACACCTTC. Protein product: CASSLDAGGYGYTF.

This sequence joins TRBV24-1 and TRBJ2-2; possible D gene TRBD2, 6 bases. Germline-derived CDR1 and CDR2 are KGHDR and SFDVKD. V gave up 7 bases and J gave up 4 bases, with 12 bases separating them. The CDR3 sequence is 14 residues long. CDR3 DNA sequence: TGTGCCACCAGAGACGCCGGGGGCACCGGGGAGCTGTTTTTT. It is translated as CATRDAGGTGELFF.

The J gene is TRBJ1-5, the V gene TRBV7-2; D call uncertain. The V end lost 4 bases, the J end lost 3 bases, and 13 bases lay between the germline ends. The CDR3 is 15 residues long. Germline CDR1 reads SGHTA; CDR2 reads FQGNSA. The CDR3 nucleotides read TGTGCCAGCAGCTCGAAAGGGAGTGCCAATCAGCCCCAGCATTTT. Encoded protein: CASSSKGSANQPQHF.

This chain uses TRBV6-4 with TRBJ2-1; D not resolved. The CDR3 length is 15 residues. V lost 2 bases and J lost 0, with 8 bases in between. The germline V gene has CDR1 MRHNA and CDR2 SNTAGT. Here the CDR3 reads CASSDLSSSYNEQFF. For the CDR3, the DNA is TGTGCCAGCAGTGACCTGAGTAGCTCCTACAATGAGCAGTTCTTC.

The CDR3 is CAILADQDRGTEAFF. The CDR3 DNA reads as TGTGCCATCCTAGCCGACCAAGACAGGGGCACTGAAGCTTTCTTT. This rearrangement joins TRBV10-3 to TRBJ1-1; 8 bases map to TRBD1. The germline V gene has CDR1 ENHRY and CDR2 SYGVKD. The junction had 12 bases not matched to a gene; V was cut back by 8 bases and J by 4 bases. This CDR3 has 15 residues.

The table lists this clone with a count of one. V usage is TRBV30 and J usage is TRBJ1-5; D perhaps matches TRBD1 (5 bases). Deletions cut 0 bases from V and 1 base from J, with 10 bases between. Germline lookup yields CDR1 GTSNPN and CDR2 SVGIG (reference sequence). CDR3 size: 15 residues. The CDR3 loop is CAWSVRGGSNQPQHF. In DNA form, the CDR3 reads TGTGCCTGGAGTGTACGGGGGGGGAGCAATCAGCCCCAGCATTTT.

The chain recombines TRBV9 with TRBJ2-3; unclear D gene. CDR3 length: 12 amino acids. V lost 2 bases and J 2 bases, leaving 3 bases between the germline ends. Germline loops: CDR1 SGDLS, CDR2 YYNGEE. CDR3 nucleotides: TGTGCCAGCAGCGTTACCACAGATACGCAGTATTTT. Translation: CASSVTTDTQYF.

The gene calls are TRBV7-2 and TRBJ2-5; D may correspond to TRBD1 or TRBD2 (6 bases each). The CDR3 is made up of 15 amino acids. Germline V lookup: CDR1 SGHTA, CDR2 FQGNSA. V was pared by 3 bases and J by 5 bases, with 16 bases between. The CDR3 nucleotides read TGTGCCAGCAGCTTTGGGGGCTTCCGGGAGGAGACCCAGTACTTC. Encoded protein: CASSFGGFREETQYF.

The chain uses TRBV28 and TRBJ1-5, with 7 bases identical to TRBD1. V shed 4 bases, J shed 0 bases, and the junction held 3 bases outside the gene matches. Germline V CDR1 and CDR2: MDHEN, SYDVKM. This CDR3 region has 15 residues. The CDR3 loop is CASSSTGYSNQPQHF. The CDR3 nucleotides read TGTGCCAGCAGTTCGACAGGGTATAGCAATCAGCCCCAGCATTTT.

The CDR3 bases are TGTGCCAGCTACGACAGGTTGGCCTATGGCTACACCTTC. This encodes CASYDRLAYGYTF. The chain combines TRBV28 with TRBJ1-2; a weak D match, TRBD1 (6 bases). With 8 bases removed from V and 4 bases from J, the gap between germline ends came to 14 bases. The germline V gene encodes CDR1 MDHEN and CDR2 SYDVKM. This CDR3 contains 13 residues.

This sequence joins TRBV9 and TRBJ1-3, with D possibly matching TRBD1 (6 bases). Deletions cut 5 bases from V and 0 bases from J, with 12 bases between. CDR3 length: 15 amino acids. In germline, CDR1 is SGDLS, CDR2 YYNGEE. The DNA for the CDR3 is TGTGCCAGCAGGACAGGTTTTGGCTCTGGAAACACCATATATTTT. Its protein is CASRTGFGSGNTIYF.

V usage is TRBV4-1 and J usage is TRBJ2-1; 7 positions match TRBD1. With V trimmed by 6 bases and J by 5 bases, 13 bases remained unmatched. This CDR3 has 16 amino acids. Germline CDR1 and CDR2: MGHRA and YSYEKL. CDR3 sequence: CASRPPYRGGNNEQFF. In DNA, the CDR3 is TGCGCCAGCAGACCACCTTACAGGGGTGGGAACAATGAGCAGTTCTTC.

V is TRBV6-5 and J is TRBJ1-1; D ambiguous. V lost 6 bases and J lost 5, with 7 bases in between. The CDR3 length is 11 residues. The V gene's germline CDR1 is MNHEY and CDR2 SVGAGI. In DNA form, the CDR3 reads TGTGCCAGCAGGAAAGGGACTGAAGCTTTCTTT. Translated, it gives CASRKGTEAFF.

This chain joins TRBV6-2 or TRBV6-3 and TRBJ1-1, with D tentatively TRBD1 (6 bases). The ends were cut back, 0 bases at V and 2 bases at J, with 13 bases in the middle. CDR1 is MNHEY, CDR2 SVGEGT, per germline. This CDR3 is built from 16 residues. DNA of the CDR3: TGTGCCAGCAGTTACTCAAGGACAGAACATAACACTGAAGCTTTCTTT. Its protein product is CASSYSRTEHNTEAFF.

The V and J genes are TRBV7-8 and TRBJ1-1; D might be TRBD1 (5 bases). This CDR3 is built from 15 residues. The V gene's germline CDR1 is SGHVS and CDR2 FQNEAQ. Trimming shortened V by 0 bases and J by 0 bases, and 8 bases separated the two germline ends. CDR3 DNA sequence: TGTGCCAGCAGCTTAGCGGGGACCATGAACACTGAAGCTTTCTTT. This translates into CASSLAGTMNTEAFF.

The rearrangement joins TRBV6-6 to TRBJ1-2; the D gene is possibly TRBD1 (5 bases). This CDR3 comprises 14 residues. From germline, CDR1 is MNHNY and CDR2 SVGAGI (reference sequence). V was cut by 5 bases and J by 5 bases, with 15 bases left in between. The chain's CDR3 is CASSGASDGYGYTF. As DNA, the CDR3 is TGTGCCAGCAGTGGGGCCTCGGACGGGTATGGCTACACCTTC.

The chain is built from TRBV9 and TRBJ2-7, with D hard to call. Trimming removed 4 bases from V and 0 bases from J, with 14 bases in between. The CDR3 runs 15 residues. Germline-derived CDR1 and CDR2 are SGDLS and YYNGEE. The CDR3 DNA reads as TGTGCCAGCAGCCGACTCCCGGCGAGCTCCTACGAGCAGTACTTC. Protein: CASSRLPASSYEQYF.

V is TRBV4-2 and J is TRBJ2-5; 8 nucleotides match TRBD1. In germline, CDR1 is LGHNA, CDR2 YNFKEQ. With 1 base clipped from V and 5 bases from J, the junction kept 12 bases outside the gene matches. The CDR3 covers 17 residues. CDR3: CASSQAAGQGARETQYF. For the CDR3, the DNA is TGTGCCAGCAGCCAAGCCGCCGGGCAGGGGGCGCGGGAGACCCAGTACTTC.